The source of this T cell receptor (beta chain) is a study of CD8 T cells in Susac syndrome. The CDR3 is made up of 17 amino acids. The germline gives CDR1 SGDLS, CDR2 YYNGEE. Deletions cut 0 bases from V and 5 bases from J, with 18 bases between. Roughly 0.45 to 1 ug RNA was reverse transcribed with random hexamers. Using its own MiXCR run on the immunoSEQ multiplex PCR reads, TCRdb lists one record per CDR3 protein. The profile shows about 300,000 distinct CDR3 sequences, roughly 85% of them singletons. The chain is built from TRBV9 and TRBJ1-5; TRBD1 might be the D (5 bases). The sample was CD8+ T cells from PBMCs. The sequence derives from a human donor with multiple sclerosis. The chain's CDR3 is CASSVGVWGTADQPQHF. DNA for the CDR3: TGTGCCAGCAGCGTAGGAGTTTGGGGCACGGCGGATCAGCCCCAGCATTTT.